A selection of T cell receptor beta chains follows, all from one sample in a study of shared clonotypes between healthy human individuals. The repertoire was sequenced with immunoSEQ multiplex PCR; TCRdb's copy has only in-frame clones and lacks some. The profile shows a few million clones, around 90% of them singletons. Source material: naive CD4+ T cells from PBMCs. The receptors come from a man between 18 and 35 years old in good health. Some clones in this sample may be carry-over from other donors' samples. The CDR3 runs from the conserved cysteine through the conserved F or W. The D gene is left open where the match is weak. Some rows have no size entry. The others give once, few or many, or a class for an expanded clone.

clone_size	cdr3_length	d_call	v_call	j_call	cdr3_nt	cdr3_aa
.	12	.	TRBV6-5	TRBJ2-7	TGTGCCAGCACCAGCCCGGGGAACGAGCAGTACTTC	CASTSPGNEQYF
.	16	TRBD2	TRBV7-8	TRBJ2-1	TGTGCCAGCAGCCCGATGACTGCAGCGGGGGGCGATGAGCAGTTCTTC	CASSPMTAAGGDEQFF
.	15	.	TRBV5-1	TRBJ1-1	TGCGCCAGCAGCCCGCTGGAGGGGGTAAACGGTGAAGCTTTCTTT	CASSPLEGVNGEAFF
.	16	.	TRBV5-1	TRBJ1-1	TGCGCCAGCAGCTTGTCCCAAGCCGACCCGAACACTGAAGCTTTCTTT	CASSLSQADPNTEAFF
.	15	.	TRBV18	TRBJ2-7	TGTGCCAGCTCACCCCCCGGGACCCCCCTGGGTGAGCAGTACTTC	CASSPPGTPLGEQYF
.	17	TRBD2	TRBV7-9	TRBJ2-1	TGTGCCAGCAGCTTGGGGGTGGGGACTAGCGGGACCAATGAGCAGTTCTTC	CASSLGVGTSGTNEQFF
.	14	.	TRBV19	TRBJ2-5	TGTGCCAGTAGTATCCGACAGTCCCAAGAGACCCAGTACTTC	CASSIRQSQETQYF
.	13	.	TRBV29-1	TRBJ2-3	TGCAGCGTTGCGGGACTTATCACAGATACGCAGTATTTT	CSVAGLITDTQYF
.	14	.	TRBV2	TRBJ1-2	TGTGCCAGCAGCATGAGGGCGGAGCAGTATGGCTACACCTTC	CASSMRAEQYGYTF
once	15	.	TRBV5-1	TRBJ1-2	TGCGCCAGCAGCTTCGGGGACACCTCTAACTATGGCTACACCTTC	CASSFGDTSNYGYTF
.	15	.	TRBV5-1	TRBJ2-7	TGCGCCAGCAAGTCGGTTGAGGGAAATCCCTACGAGCAGTACTTC	CASKSVEGNPYEQYF
few	14	TRBD1	TRBV5-6	TRBJ1-2	TGTGCCAGCAGCTTGCCGGACAGGGCCGATGGCTACACCTTC	CASSLPDRADGYTF
.	15	.	TRBV7-2	TRBJ1-3	TGTGCCAGCAGCTTTAGGCAAATCTCTGGAAACACCATATATTTT	CASSFRQISGNTIYF
once	13	.	TRBV30	TRBJ1-1	TGTGCCGTATCGGGGACGGGACCCATCGATGCTTTCTTT	CAVSGTGPIDAFF
.	15	TRBD2	TRBV7-8	TRBJ2-7	TGTGCCAGCATCTTTTCGGTAGCGGGAGGGGGTGAGCAGTACTTC	CASIFSVAGGGEQYF
.	17	.	TRBV11-2	TRBJ1-2	TGTGCCAGCAGCTTAGTGCGTACAGGCACTTTCTCCTATGGCTACACCTTC	CASSLVRTGTFSYGYTF
.	13	.	TRBV6-1	TRBJ2-3	TGTGCCAGCAGTGAACGTGGGCTAGATACGCAGTATTTT	CASSERGLDTQYF
.	15	TRBD1	TRBV5-1	TRBJ1-6	TGCGCCAGCAGCCTACAAACAGGGGGTACTTCACCCCTCCACTTT	CASSLQTGGTSPLHF
once	18	TRBD2	TRBV9	TRBJ2-3	TGTGCCAGCAGCGTAGATGGGACTAGCGGGGCTAGCACAGATACGCAGTATTTT	CASSVDGTSGASTDTQYF
.	15	.	TRBV5-1	TRBJ2-1	TGCGCCAGCAGCTTGGGCGGGCGGAGAGTCAATGAGCAGTTCTTC	CASSLGGRRVNEQFF
few	14	.	TRBV19	TRBJ1-2	TGTGCCAGTAGTATAGTCGGCAGGGACTATGGCTACACCTTC	CASSIVGRDYGYTF
.	15	.	TRBV19	TRBJ2-7	TGTGCCAGTAGTATCGGAATAGCGGATACCTACGAGCAGTACTTC	CASSIGIADTYEQYF
.	14	.	TRBV15	TRBJ2-1	TGTGCCACCAGCAGAGATATACTTTACAATGAGCAGTTCTTC	CATSRDILYNEQFF
.	15	.	TRBV30	TRBJ1-5	TGTGCCTGGAGTGCGTCCCTCGGGGGCAATCAGCCCCAGCATTTT	CAWSASLGGNQPQHF
.	20	TRBD1	TRBV28	TRBJ2-4	TGTGCCAGCAGGAACCGGGACAGGGATATATATCTCATAGCCAAAAACATTCAGTACTTC	CASRNRDRDIYLIAKNIQYF
.	17	TRBD1	TRBV29-1	TRBJ2-7	TGCAGCGTTGAAGGCGAAACTGGGGGACAGGGAGCCTACGAGCAGTACTTC	CSVEGETGGQGAYEQYF
.	15	TRBD2	TRBV25-1	TRBJ2-1	TGTGCCAGCAGTTCCCAGGGTAGGACTAGCGGGTATCGGGTCTTC	CASSSQGRTSGYRVF
once	13	.	TRBV9	TRBJ1-1	TGTGCCAGCGACCAACTTAAGGGCACTGAAGCTTTCTTT	CASDQLKGTEAFF
.	17	.	TRBV7-2	TRBJ1-2	TGTGCCAGCAGCGCCAGAACTTCCGGGGCGCTCCTGAATGGCTACACCTTC	CASSARTSGALLNGYTF
.	14	.	TRBV7-2	TRBJ2-1	TGTGCCAGCAGTCCACCCCAGGTTGGGGGTTGGCAGTTCTTC	CASSPPQVGGWQFF
.	15	.	TRBV7-9	TRBJ1-1	TGTGCCAGCAGCTTAGAGTTCAGGGGGAACACTGAAGCTTTCTTT	CASSLEFRGNTEAFF
.	14	TRBD1	TRBV19	TRBJ1-1	TGTGCCAGTAAGAGAGGACAGGGGGTCACTGAAGCTTTCTTT	CASKRGQGVTEAFF
.	14	.	TRBV11-2	TRBJ1-1	TGTGCCAGCAGCTTAGTTGGCGGGGACACTGAAGCTTTCTTT	CASSLVGGDTEAFF